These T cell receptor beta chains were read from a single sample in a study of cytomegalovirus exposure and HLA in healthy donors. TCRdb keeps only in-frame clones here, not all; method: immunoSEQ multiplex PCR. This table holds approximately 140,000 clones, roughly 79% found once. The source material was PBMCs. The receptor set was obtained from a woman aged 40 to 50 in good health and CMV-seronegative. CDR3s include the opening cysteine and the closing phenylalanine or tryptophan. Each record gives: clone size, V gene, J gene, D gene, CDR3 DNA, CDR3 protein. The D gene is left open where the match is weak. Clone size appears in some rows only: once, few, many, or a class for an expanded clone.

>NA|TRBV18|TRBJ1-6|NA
TGTGCCAGCTCCCCTCGACAGGATCATAATTCACCCCTCCACTTT
CASSPRQDHNSPLHF
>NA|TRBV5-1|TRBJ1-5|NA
TGCGCCAGCAGCGAGGGTGATTATAGCAATCAGCCCCAGCATTTT
CASSEGDYSNQPQHF
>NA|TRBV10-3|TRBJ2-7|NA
TGTGCCTCATCAGAGGGCCACCCGACCTCCTACGAGCAGTACTTC
CASSEGHPTSYEQYF
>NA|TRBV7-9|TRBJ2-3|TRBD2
TGTGCCAGCAGCTTATTATTTCTAGCGGGTACAGATACGCAGTATTTT
CASSLLFLAGTDTQYF
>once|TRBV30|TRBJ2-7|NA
TGTGCCTGGAGCCTTTACAGACAGTCCGAGCAGTACTTC
CAWSLYRQSEQYF
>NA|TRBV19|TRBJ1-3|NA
TGTGCCAGTAGTATGAAGACGGTCGGGGTTGGAAACACCATATATTTT
CASSMKTVGVGNTIYF
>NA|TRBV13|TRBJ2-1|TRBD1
TGTGCCAGCAGCATAAAACAGGGGCAATACAATGAGCAGTTCTTC
CASSIKQGQYNEQFF
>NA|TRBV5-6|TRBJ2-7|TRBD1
TGTGCCAGCCGACAGGGACGCCTGAGCTCCTACGAGCAGTACTTC
CASRQGRLSSYEQYF
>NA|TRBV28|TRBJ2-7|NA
TGTGCCAGCAGTCGCGGGACCTACGAGCAGTACTTC
CASSRGTYEQYF
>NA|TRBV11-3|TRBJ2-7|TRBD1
TGTGCCAGCAGCCACAACAGGGGGCGTCCCTACGAGCAGTACTTC
CASSHNRGRPYEQYF
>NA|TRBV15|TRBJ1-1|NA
NA
CATSREWGGGTFF
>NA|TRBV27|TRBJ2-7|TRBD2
TGTGCCAGCAGTTGGGGGGGCTACGAGCAGTACTTC
CASSWGGYEQYF
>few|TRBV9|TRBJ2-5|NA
TGTGCCAGCAGCGGGGGGGGGACAACTCAAGAGACCCAGTACTTC
CASSGGGTTQETQYF
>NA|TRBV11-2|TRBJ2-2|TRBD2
TGTGCCAGCAGACAAGAGCGGGAGGGCCGTTTCGGGGAGCTGTTTTTT
CASRQEREGRFGELFF
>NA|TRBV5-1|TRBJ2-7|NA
TGCGCCAGCAGCTTGGACCAGGGGTTGCAGTACTTC
CASSLDQGLQYF
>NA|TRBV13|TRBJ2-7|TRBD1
TGTGCCAGCAGCCCCCGACCGACGCAACGACAGGGGAAGATAGACGAGCAGTACTTC
CASSPRPTQRQGKIDEQYF
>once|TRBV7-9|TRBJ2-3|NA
TGTGCCAGCAGCTTAGCCGGAGGGGGCGGAGATACGCAGTATTTT
CASSLAGGGGDTQYF
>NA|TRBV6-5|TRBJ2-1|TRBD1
TGTGCCAGCAGTTCGCCGACAGGGGGGGACATTGGTGAGCAGTTCTTC
CASSSPTGGDIGEQFF
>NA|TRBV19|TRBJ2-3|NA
TGTGCCAGTAGTATAGATGGAGGGGTCCTTAAGCCGCAGTATTTT
CASSIDGGVLKPQYF
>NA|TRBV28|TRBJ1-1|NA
TGTGCCAGCAGTTTTGTCGAGGGCACTGAAGCTTTCTTT
CASSFVEGTEAFF
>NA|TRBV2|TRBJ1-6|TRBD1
TGTGCCAGCAGGGCCGGGACAGACCGTAATTCACCCCTCCACTTT
CASRAGTDRNSPLHF
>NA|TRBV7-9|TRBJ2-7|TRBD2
TGTGCCAGCAGCACCCCGGGACTAGCGGGAAGCGAGCAGTACTTC
CASSTPGLAGSEQYF
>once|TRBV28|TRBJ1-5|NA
TGTGCCAGCACAACAGGGTCTGCGCCCCAGCATTTT
CASTTGSAPQHF
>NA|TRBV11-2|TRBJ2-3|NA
TGTGCCAGCACCCACACAAATACGCAGTATTTT
CASTHTNTQYF
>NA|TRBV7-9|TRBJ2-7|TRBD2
TGTGCCAGCAGCTTAACCCCGGCACCGGGAGGGCAGTACGAGCAGTACTTC
CASSLTPAPGGQYEQYF
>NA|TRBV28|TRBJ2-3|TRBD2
TGTGCCAGCAGTCACCCCAGTATGACTAGCGGGGTGGCAGATACGCAGTATTTT
CASSHPSMTSGVADTQYF
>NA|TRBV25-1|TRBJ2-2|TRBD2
TGTGCCAGAACCGGGACTAGCCGAACAATGGCCGGGGAGCTGTTTTTT
CARTGTSRTMAGELFF
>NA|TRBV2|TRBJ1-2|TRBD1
TGTGCCAGCATCATCGGGCAGGGGGATGGCTACACCTTC
CASIIGQGDGYTF
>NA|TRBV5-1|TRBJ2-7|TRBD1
TGCGCCAGCAGCTTGGGAACAGGGGGCGGCTACGAGCAGTACTTC
CASSLGTGGGYEQYF
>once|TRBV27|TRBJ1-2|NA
TGTGCCACCTGGGGGCATGGCTACACCTTC
CATWGHGYTF